The entry that follows covers one T cell receptor (beta chain) sequence. These data come from a study of T cells after somatic rescue of genetic block. Measured with immunoSEQ multiplex PCR; TCRdb has only the in-frame clones, and not every one. The table lists 85,000 to 100,000 clones, 75% to 90% of them singletons. The clonotype was recovered from a woman between 18 and 29 years old. Input material: peripheral blood mononuclear cells (PBMCs).

The CDR3 is CASSTGTVSRFGYTF. CDR3 DNA sequence: TGCGCCAGCAGCACCGGGACAGTCAGCCGATTTGGCTACACCTTC. The V and J genes are TRBV5-1 and TRBJ1-2; 7 nucleotides align to TRBD1. The CDR3 loop spans 15 amino acids. Germline-derived CDR1 and CDR2 are SGHRS and YFSETQ. V was clipped by 4 bases and J by 7 bases; unmatched bases: 13.